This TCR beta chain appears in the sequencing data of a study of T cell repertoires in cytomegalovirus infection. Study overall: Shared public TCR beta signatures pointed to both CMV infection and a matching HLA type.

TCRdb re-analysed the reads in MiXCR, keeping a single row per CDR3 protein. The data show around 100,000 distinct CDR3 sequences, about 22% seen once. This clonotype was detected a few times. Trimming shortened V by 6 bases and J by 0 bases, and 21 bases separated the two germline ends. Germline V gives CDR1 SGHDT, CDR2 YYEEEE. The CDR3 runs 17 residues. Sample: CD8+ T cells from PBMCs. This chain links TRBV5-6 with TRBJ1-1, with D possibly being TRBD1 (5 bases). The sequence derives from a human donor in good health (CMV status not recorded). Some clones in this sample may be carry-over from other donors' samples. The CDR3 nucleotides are TGTGCCAGCACCCCACACGTAAAACAGGTGTTGAACACTGAAGCTTTCTTT. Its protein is CASTPHVKQVLNTEAFF.